The 17 T cell receptor beta chains given below trace back to one sample, sequenced in a study of OX40 agonist ivuxolimab in advanced cancers. The repertoire was sequenced with immunoSEQ multiplex PCR; TCRdb's copy has only in-frame clones and lacks some. The sample includes roughly 90,000 clones, approximately 90% seen only once; the top ten take under 0.8%. The input for sequencing was CD4+ or CD8+ T cells sorted from blood, taken in a trial of the OX40 agonist ivuxolimab. These receptors all come from an adult with an advanced solid tumor such as melanoma, head and neck, liver or kidney cancer.

The chain couples TRBV9 to TRBJ1-5, with D hard to call. V shed 0 bases and J shed 6 bases, with 13 bases lying between them. This CDR3 has 15 amino acids. Germline CDR1 SGDLS, CDR2 YYNGEE. The CDR3 bases are TGTGCCAGCAGCGTAGGTCAAGGAACCAGTCAGCCCCAGCATTTT. It translates to CASSVGQGTSQPQHF. Based on the CDR3 plus reference TRBV9 and TRBJ1-5, the full variable domain is DSGVTQTPKHLITATGQRVTLRCSPRSGDLSVYWYQQSLDQGLQFLIQYYNGEERAKGNILERFSAQQFPDLHSELNLSSLELGDSALYFCASSVGQGTSQPQHFGDGTRLSIL.

The genes are TRBV4-1 and TRBJ2-2; D gene unclear. Germline V gene data show CDR1 as MGHRA and CDR2 as YSYEKL. CDR3 length: 13 amino acids. Trimming removed 0 bases at V and 6 bases at J, with 5 bases between. In DNA form, the CDR3 reads TGCGCCAGCAGCCAAGATCGGGCCGGGGAGCTGTTTTTT. This gives the protein CASSQDRAGELFF.

Regarding this clone: One end of the junction fails to match germline, which may point to a read error. The chain couples TRBV7-7 to TRBJ2-6; tentative D call: TRBD1 (6 bases). Germline loops: CDR1 SSHAT, CDR2 FNYEAQ (reference sequence). This CDR3 region has 19 residues. The CDR3 sequence: CASSNPGAGVISGANVLTF. DNA of the CDR3: TGTGCTAGCAGCAACCCTGGGGCAGGGGTTATCTCTGGGGCCAACGTCCTGACTTTC.

This chain connects TRBV6-5 to TRBJ1-6; D gene unclear. Per germline, CDR1 MNHEY and CDR2 SVGAGI. The CDR3 sequence is 14 residues long. The V end lost 7 bases, the J end lost 6 bases, and 13 bases lay between the germline ends. CDR3 in amino acids: CASNERISNSPLHF. In nucleotides, the CDR3 is TGTGCCAGCAATGAAAGGATTTCTAATTCACCCCTCCACTTT.

This chain uses TRBV10-3 with TRBJ2-1, with D uncertain. Per germline, CDR1 ENHRY and CDR2 SYGVKD. Deletions cut 6 bases from V and 2 bases from J, with 11 bases between. The CDR3 is made up of 14 amino acids. The CDR3 DNA follows: TGTGCCATCAGCGCAGGAACCCCCTACAATGAGCAGTTCTTC. It codes for CAISAGTPYNEQFF.

This clone was seen more than once but under ten times. This chain connects TRBV6-1 to TRBJ2-6; D tentatively fits TRBD1 or TRBD2 (5 bases each). This CDR3 spans 15 amino acids. CDR1 is MNHNS and CDR2 is SASEGT in the germline V gene. Trimming removed 6 bases from V and 1 base from J, with 10 bases in between. The CDR3 region is CASSGWGSGANVLTF. In DNA form, the CDR3 reads TGTGCCAGCAGCGGCTGGGGGTCTGGGGCCAACGTCCTGACTTTC.

The V gene is TRBV6-5, the J gene TRBJ1-5, with D perhaps TRBD1 (5 bases). V shed 0 bases and J shed 7 bases, with 10 bases lying between them. This CDR3 comprises 14 residues. CDR1 is MNHEY, CDR2 SVGAGI, per germline. The CDR3 is CASSYSGGIQPQHF. As DNA, the CDR3 is TGTGCCAGCAGTTACTCGGGGGGAATACAGCCCCAGCATTTT.

This sequence joins TRBV11-3 and TRBJ2-1; 7 bases align to TRBD2. V trimming: 5 bases; J trimming: 2 bases; junction bases outside the gene matches: 6. The germline V gene encodes CDR1 SGHNT and CDR2 YENEEA. CDR3 size: 15 residues. Written as DNA, the CDR3 is TGTGCCAGCAGCGTTGGAGCGGGGCCCTACAATGAGCAGTTCTTC. It yields the protein CASSVGAGPYNEQFF.

With regard to this clone: This CDR3 is also generated by other DNA sequences in the sample. The rearrangement uses TRBV7-8 and TRBJ2-1; D not certain. Trimming took off 5 bases at V and 0 bases at J, with 5 bases between the two ends. The CDR3 has 13 residues. In germline, CDR1 is SGHVS, CDR2 FQNEAQ. Here the CDR3 DNA reads TGTGCCAGCAGCCCGGGCTCCTACAATGAGCAGTTCTTC. Amino acids: CASSPGSYNEQFF.

The V and J genes are TRBV5-1 and TRBJ1-5, with unresolved D. CDR1 and CDR2 (germline): SGHRS, YFSETQ. This CDR3 is built from 15 residues. Trimming removed 3 bases from V and 0 bases from J, with 10 bases in between. The DNA of the CDR3 is TGCGCCAGCAGCTCGGACGGGTATAGCAATCAGCCCCAGCATTTT. Residues: CASSSDGYSNQPQHF.

The chain is built from TRBV6-5 and TRBJ1-4; no definite D call. Trimming removed 6 bases from V and 8 bases from J, with 13 bases in between. CDR3 size: 13 residues. The germline V gene encodes CDR1 MNHEY and CDR2 SVGAGI. For the CDR3, the DNA is TGTGCCAGCAGAGATCTCCCAAAAGAAAAACTGTTTTTT. Translated, it gives CASRDLPKEKLFF.

J is TRBJ2-1 and V is TRBV6-4, with 10 positions matching TRBD2. The CDR3 covers 17 residues. After removal of 2 bases from V and 0 bases from J, the junction contained 4 bases not matched to a gene. From germline, CDR1 is MRHNA and CDR2 SNTAGT. The CDR3 nucleotides read TGTGCCAGCAGTGACGGGTTAGCGGGGGGCTCCTACAATGAGCAGTTCTTC. Translation gives CASSDGLAGGSYNEQFF.

This clone showed up just a few times. The genes are TRBV7-9 and TRBJ2-5; 8 bases match TRBD2. Trimming removed 3 bases from V and 5 bases from J; junction bases left unmatched: 5. The germline V gene has CDR1 SEHNR and CDR2 FQNEAQ (reference sequence). The CDR3 runs to 14 residues. The CDR3 DNA follows: TGTGCCAGCAGCTTTTTAGCGGGGAGGGAGACCCAGTACTTC. Its translation is CASSFLAGRETQYF.

The chain recombines TRBV29-1 with TRBJ2-5, with 7 bases fitting TRBD2. Germline V gene sequence: CDR1 SQVTM, CDR2 ANQGSEA. With 4 bases clipped from V and 5 bases from J, the junction kept 10 bases outside the gene matches. The CDR3 length is 14 residues. The CDR3: CSVAESGRLETQYF. The CDR3 region has the DNA TGCAGCGTTGCCGAGTCCGGGAGGCTCGAGACCCAGTACTTC.

The chain recombines TRBV23-1 with TRBJ1-5; tentatively, D is TRBD1 (6 bases). TRBV23-1 is flagged as an ORF with uncertain function. There are 16 residues in the CDR3. V was pared by 3 bases and J by 3 bases, with 15 bases between. CDR3 loop: CASSQTTGSHNQPQHF. The CDR3 DNA reads TGCGCCAGCAGTCAGACAACAGGGAGTCACAATCAGCCCCAGCATTTT.

V and J are TRBV30 and TRBJ1-4; no reliable D call. In germline, CDR1 is GTSNPN, CDR2 SVGIG (reference sequence). The CDR3 contains 15 residues. V was trimmed by 3 bases and J by 0 bases, leaving 11 bases between them. CDR3 sequence (DNA): TGTGCCTGGAGCCCTACACTAGCAACTAATGAAAAACTGTTTTTT. Its translation is CAWSPTLATNEKLFF.

This clone has more than one count but fewer than ten. This rearrangement joins TRBV18 to TRBJ2-7, with a tentative D call TRBD2 (5 bases). CDR1 and CDR2 from the germline V gene are KGHSH and LQKENI. The length of the CDR3 is 13 residues. Trimming left V 3 bases short and J 1 base short, with 7 bases between. For the CDR3, the DNA is TGTGCCAGCTCACCGGACTTATCCTACGAGCAGTACTTC. Its translation: CASSPDLSYEQYF. Full variable domain (remainder filled in from reference TRBV18 and TRBJ2-7): NAGVMQNPRHLVRRRGQEARLRCSPMKGHSHVYWYRQLPEEGLKFMVYLQKENIIDESGMPKERFSAEFPKEGPSILRIQQVVRGDSAAYFCASSPDLSYEQYFGPGTRLTVT.